Given below is one T cell receptor (beta chain) in context. UMIs accompanied the 5'RACE template switching by which TCR beta cDNA was made. TCRdb re-called the 5' RACE reads, yielding one record per CDR3 amino acid sequence without DNA. This sample lists roughly 180,000 distinct CDR3 sequences; its ten largest clones have under 20%. This sample was included in a study of T cells expressing NK-cell markers. About the study: Beta-chain profiling covered CD3+CD56+NKG2C+, CD3+CD56+NKG2C- and CD3+CD56-NKG2C+ sorted subsets. Sequenced donors, eight in total, included seven who were HCMV-seropositive and one who was seronegative.

Germline values: CDR1 SGHRS, CDR2 YFSETQ. The CDR3 totals 15 residues. The rearrangement uses TRBV5-1 and TRBJ1-1. The origin of this receptor is a woman between 18 and 75 years old in good health. Source material: blood T cells: a sorted CD56 or NKG2C T cell subset, CD4+ or CD8+ T cells, or bulk PBMC T cells (not recorded which). CDR3 protein: CASRHLTEMNTEAFF.